Each of the 10 T cell receptor beta chains below was sequenced from the same sample in a study of PD-L1 blockade in urothelial cancer (dated by TCRdb to about 2017). Libraries came from the immunoSEQ multiplex PCR assay. Not all clones reach the TCRdb copy of this immuneACCESS table, which keeps in-frame sequences only. Checked studies attribute under half of the gap to unresolved V genes and leave the rest unexplained. This sample has about 63,000 clones in its table, and about four fifths of those were observed once. Approximately 5.1% of the sample comes from the top ten. The time point label on this specimen signifies: pretreatment peripheral blood. Here the sequenced sample was PBMCs, taken around atezolizumab (anti-PD-L1) treatment. The receptors originated from a man between 65 and 85 years old with urothelial cancer.

DNA of the CDR3: TGTGCCAGCAGCTACCTCAGGGCCCTGAACACTGAAGCTTTCTTT. Its translation: CASSYLRALNTEAFF. The chain carries TRBV5-6 and TRBJ1-1, with D perhaps matching TRBD1 (5 bases). CDR3 length: 15 residues. The germline V gene encodes CDR1 SGHDT and CDR2 YYEEEE. With 3 bases removed from V and 0 bases from J, the gap between germline ends came to 12 bases.

The sample holds one count of this clone. The genes are TRBV30 and TRBJ2-1; TRBD1 matches at 7 bases. The V and J ends lost 3 bases and 3 bases, in that order; junction bases with no gene match: 5. The CDR3 covers 14 residues. The germline CDR1 and CDR2 sequences are GTSNPN and SVGIG (reference sequence). The CDR3 loop is CAWRDRVNYNEQFF. DNA of the CDR3: TGTGCCTGGAGAGACAGGGTAAACTACAATGAGCAGTTCTTC.

The CDR3 region has the DNA TGTGCCAGCAGACTCCAGAGGGAGGCTTTCTTT. Its translation is CASRLQREAFF. The chain links TRBV2 to TRBJ1-1, with D unresolved. V was trimmed by 6 bases and J by 11 bases, leaving 13 bases between them. The CDR3 is 11 amino acids. CDR1 is SNHLY, CDR2 FYNNEI, per germline. Filled out from reference TRBV2 and TRBJ1-1, the complete variable domain reads EPEVTQTPSHQVTQMGQEVILRCVPISNHLYFYWYRQILGQKVEFLVSFYNNEISEKSEIFDDQFSVERPDGSNFTLKIRSTKLEDSAMYFCASRLQREAFFGQGTRLTVV.

This chain connects TRBV5-1 to TRBJ1-5, with TRBD1 identical over 10 bases. V dropped 4 bases and J dropped 2; count of bases not matched to a gene: 6. This CDR3 region has 16 residues. Germline-derived CDR1 and CDR2 are SGHRS and YFSETQ. The CDR3 loop is CASSLGQGVGNQPQHF. The CDR3 DNA sequence: TGCGCCAGCAGCCTTGGACAGGGGGTTGGCAATCAGCCCCAGCATTTT.

Only one count was recorded for this clone. This chain connects TRBV5-1 to TRBJ1-6; 10 bases map to TRBD1. The V and J ends lost 0 bases and 8 bases, in that order; junction bases with no gene match: 2. Germline CDR1 reads SGHRS; CDR2 reads YFSETQ. The CDR3 has 15 residues. CDR3 region: CASSLAGTGDSPLHF. The CDR3 DNA follows: TGCGCCAGCAGCTTGGCCGGGACAGGGGATTCACCCCTCCACTTT.

This chain links TRBV19 with TRBJ2-7, with TRBD1 matching 7 bases. CDR3 length: 14 amino acids. V lost 6 bases, J lost 3 bases, and 8 bases stayed unmatched. Germline V lookup: CDR1 LNHDA, CDR2 SQIVND (reference sequence). CDR3 region: CASRRENRGYEQYF. CDR3 nucleotide sequence: TGTGCCAGTAGGAGAGAGAACAGGGGCTACGAGCAGTACTTC.

V gene TRBV7-9 combines with J gene TRBJ2-3, with a possible D match to TRBD1 (6 bases). The length of the CDR3 is 16 residues. Germline assignment: CDR1 SEHNR and CDR2 FQNEAQ (reference sequence). V was shortened by 5 bases and J by 0 bases, with 15 bases between the two germline ends. The CDR3 here is CASSSRDNPSTDTQYF. CDR3 sequence (DNA): TGTGCCAGCAGCAGCCGGGACAACCCTAGCACAGATACGCAGTATTTT. Using reference TRBV7-9 and TRBJ2-3 for the parts outside the CDR3, the full variable domain is DTGVSQNPRHKITKRGQNVTFRCDPISEHNRLYWYRQTLGQGPEFLTYFQNEAQLEKSRLLSDRFSAERPKGSFSTLEIQRTEQGDSAMYLCASSSRDNPSTDTQYFGPGTRLTVL.

A note on this clone: Other DNA sequences from this sample encode an identical CDR3 as well. The chain combines TRBV14 with TRBJ1-2, with D uncertain. V lost 0 bases to trimming and J lost 4 bases, with 9 bases between them. CDR3 size: 14 residues. From germline, CDR1 is SGHDN and CDR2 FVKESK. The CDR3 sequence is CASSQDTKAYGYTF. CDR3 sequence (DNA): TGTGCCAGCAGCCAAGATACTAAGGCCTATGGCTACACCTTC.

This chain links TRBV6-5 with TRBJ1-2; 7 nucleotides match TRBD1. V shed 2 bases, J shed 2 bases, and the junction held 2 bases outside the gene matches. This CDR3 comprises 14 residues. CDR1 MNHEY and CDR2 SVGAGI come from the germline V gene. The DNA of the CDR3 is TGTGCCAGCAGTTACGGCAGGGGGAACTATGGCTACACCTTC. As protein: CASSYGRGNYGYTF.

The rearrangement uses TRBV5-6 and TRBJ2-1, with TRBD2 identical over 11 bases. Germline CDR1 SGHDT, CDR2 YYEEEE. Germline trimming cut 2 bases from V and 8 bases from J; bases unmatched to any gene: 6. The length of the CDR3 is 15 residues. This chain's CDR3 is CASSLLAGAPDEQFF. CDR3 nucleotide sequence: TGTGCCAGCAGCTTACTAGCGGGAGCGCCTGATGAGCAGTTCTTC.